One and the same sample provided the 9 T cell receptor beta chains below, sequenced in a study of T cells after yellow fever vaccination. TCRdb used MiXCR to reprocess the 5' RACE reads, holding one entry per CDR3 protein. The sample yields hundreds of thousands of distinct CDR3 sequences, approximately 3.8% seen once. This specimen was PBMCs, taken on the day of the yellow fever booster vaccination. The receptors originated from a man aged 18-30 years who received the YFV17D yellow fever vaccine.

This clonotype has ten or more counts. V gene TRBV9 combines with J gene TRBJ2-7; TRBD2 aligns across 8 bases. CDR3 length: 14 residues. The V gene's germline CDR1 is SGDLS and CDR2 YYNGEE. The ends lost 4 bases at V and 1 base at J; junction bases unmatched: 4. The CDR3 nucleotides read TGTGCCAGCAGCCCCACGGGGGGGTCCTACGAGCAGTACGTC. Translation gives CASSPTGGSYEQYV.

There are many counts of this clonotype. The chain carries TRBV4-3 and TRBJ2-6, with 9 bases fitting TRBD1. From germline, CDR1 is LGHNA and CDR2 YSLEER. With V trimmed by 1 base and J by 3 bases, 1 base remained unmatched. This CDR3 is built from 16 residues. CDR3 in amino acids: CASSQGQGVGANVLTF. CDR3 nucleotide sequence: TGCGCCAGCAGCCAAGGACAGGGGGTTGGGGCCAACGTCCTGACTTTC.

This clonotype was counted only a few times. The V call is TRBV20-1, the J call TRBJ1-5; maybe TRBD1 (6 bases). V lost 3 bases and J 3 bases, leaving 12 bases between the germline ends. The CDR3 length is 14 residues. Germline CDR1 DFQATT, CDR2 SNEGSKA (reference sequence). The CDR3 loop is CSARGGLTNQPQHF. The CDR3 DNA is TGCAGTGCTAGGGGGGGGCTGACCAATCAGCCCCAGCATTTT.

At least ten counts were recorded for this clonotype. CDR3 nucleotide sequence: TGTGCCAGCAGCCTTAACAGCTATGGCTACACCTTC. Its protein product is CASSLNSYGYTF. This chain joins TRBV6-5 and TRBJ1-2; no definite D call. Germline loops: CDR1 MNHEY, CDR2 SVGAGI. There are 12 residues in the CDR3. With 6 bases removed from V and 4 bases from J, the gap between germline ends came to 9 bases.

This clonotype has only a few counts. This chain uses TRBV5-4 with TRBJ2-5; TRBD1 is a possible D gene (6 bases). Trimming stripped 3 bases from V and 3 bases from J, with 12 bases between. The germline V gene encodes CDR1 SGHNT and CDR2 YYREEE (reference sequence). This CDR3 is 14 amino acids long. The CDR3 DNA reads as TGTGCCAGCAGCTCCGACCCAGGGGAAGAGACCCAGTACTTC. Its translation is CASSSDPGEETQYF.

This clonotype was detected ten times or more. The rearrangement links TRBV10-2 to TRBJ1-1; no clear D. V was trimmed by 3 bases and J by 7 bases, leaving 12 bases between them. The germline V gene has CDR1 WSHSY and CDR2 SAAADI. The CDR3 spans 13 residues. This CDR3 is CASSEVGGDEAFF. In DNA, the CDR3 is TGCGCCAGCAGTGAAGTTGGCGGGGATGAAGCTTTCTTT.

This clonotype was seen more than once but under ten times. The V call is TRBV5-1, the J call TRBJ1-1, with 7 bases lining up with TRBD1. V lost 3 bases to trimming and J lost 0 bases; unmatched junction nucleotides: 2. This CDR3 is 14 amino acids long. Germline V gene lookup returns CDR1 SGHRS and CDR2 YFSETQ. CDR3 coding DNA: TGCGCCAGCAGCTCCGGACAGGTGAACACTGAAGCTTTCTTT. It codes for CASSSGQVNTEAFF.

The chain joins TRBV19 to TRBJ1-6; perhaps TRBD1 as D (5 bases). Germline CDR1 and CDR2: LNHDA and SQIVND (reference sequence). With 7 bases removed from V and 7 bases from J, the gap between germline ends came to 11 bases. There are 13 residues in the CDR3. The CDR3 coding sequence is TGTGCCAGTACGGACACCCTAAATTCACCCCTCCACTTT. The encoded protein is CASTDTLNSPLHF.

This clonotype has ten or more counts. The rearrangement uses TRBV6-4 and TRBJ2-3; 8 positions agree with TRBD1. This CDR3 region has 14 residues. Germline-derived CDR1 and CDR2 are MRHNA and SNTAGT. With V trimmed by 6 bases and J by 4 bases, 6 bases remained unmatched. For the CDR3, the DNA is TGTGCCAGCAGCCCACAGGGGGGCCCAGATACGCAGTATTTT. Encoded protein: CASSPQGGPDTQYF.